This section outlines one T cell receptor (beta chain) sequence together with its context. As yet, its antigen is unknown. One entry per CDR3 protein, called by TCRdb with MiXCR from the RT-PCR reads. The sample holds approximately 520,000 distinct CDR3 sequences, 16% seen once. These data originate in a study of response to subunit inactivated influenza vaccine. CDR3 length: 14 residues. Trimming took 3 bases from V and 3 from J, leaving 12 bases between them. Germline V gene data show CDR1 as DFQATT and CDR2 as SNEGSKA (reference sequence). General study points: It was the authors' suggestion that each seasonal influenza vaccination recruits few new T cells.

The chain uses TRBV20-1 and TRBJ1-5; perhaps TRBD1 as D (6 bases). The receptor's source is a man aged 45 to 70 who received an inactivated influenza vaccine. The sequenced sample was CD4+ T cells sorted from PBMCs, obtained about 23 months after vaccination. As DNA, the CDR3 is TGCAGTGCTAGCGTGGACAGCGCCAATCAGCCCCAGCATTTT. This translates into CSASVDSANQPQHF.